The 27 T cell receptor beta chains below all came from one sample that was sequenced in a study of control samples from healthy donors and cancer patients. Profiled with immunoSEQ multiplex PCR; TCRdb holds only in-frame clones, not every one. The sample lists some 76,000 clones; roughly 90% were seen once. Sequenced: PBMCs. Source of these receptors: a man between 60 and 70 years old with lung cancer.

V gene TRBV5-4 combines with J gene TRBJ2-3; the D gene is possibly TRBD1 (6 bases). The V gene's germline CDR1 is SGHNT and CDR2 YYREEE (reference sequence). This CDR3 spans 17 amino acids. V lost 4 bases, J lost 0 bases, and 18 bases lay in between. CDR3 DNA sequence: TGTGCCAGCAGCGCACTGACAGGAGGAAGTAGCACAGATACGCAGTATTTT. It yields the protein CASSALTGGSSTDTQYF.

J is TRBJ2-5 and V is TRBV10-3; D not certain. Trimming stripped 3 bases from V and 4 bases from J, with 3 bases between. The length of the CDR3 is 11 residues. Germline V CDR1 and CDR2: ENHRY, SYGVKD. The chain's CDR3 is CAISEGETQYF. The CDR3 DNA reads TGTGCCATCAGTGAAGGAGAGACCCAGTACTTC.

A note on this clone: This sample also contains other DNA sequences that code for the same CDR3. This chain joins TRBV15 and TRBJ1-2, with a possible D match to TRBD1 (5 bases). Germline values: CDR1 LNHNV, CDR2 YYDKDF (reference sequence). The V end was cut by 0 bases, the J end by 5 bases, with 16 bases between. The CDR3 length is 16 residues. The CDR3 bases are TGTGCCACCAGCAGAGATTCGGGGCTGGGCGGTTATGGCTACACCTTC. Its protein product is CATSRDSGLGGYGYTF.

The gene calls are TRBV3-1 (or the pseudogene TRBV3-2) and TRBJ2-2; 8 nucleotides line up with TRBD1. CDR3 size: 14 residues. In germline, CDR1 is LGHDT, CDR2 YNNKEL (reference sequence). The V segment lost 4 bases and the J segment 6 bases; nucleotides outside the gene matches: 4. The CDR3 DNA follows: TGTGCCAGCAGCCGGACAGGGAATCCCGGGGAGCTGTTTTTT. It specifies CASSRTGNPGELFF.

The CDR3 nucleotides read TGTGCCAGCAGCTCGGACAGGGGGGACGAAAAACTGTTTTTT. Amino acid sequence: CASSSDRGDEKLFF. The J gene is TRBJ1-4, the V gene TRBV2, with 10 bases fitting TRBD1. Germline CDR1 is SNHLY and CDR2 is FYNNEI. This CDR3 is built from 14 residues. The V and J ends lost 6 bases and 8 bases, in that order; junction bases with no gene match: 6.

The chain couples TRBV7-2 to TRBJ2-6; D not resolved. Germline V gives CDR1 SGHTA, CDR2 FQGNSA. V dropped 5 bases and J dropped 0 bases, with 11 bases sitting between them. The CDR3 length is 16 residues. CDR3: CASSRHRDSGANVLTF. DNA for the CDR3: TGTGCCAGCAGCCGCCATAGGGACTCTGGGGCCAACGTCCTGACTTTC.

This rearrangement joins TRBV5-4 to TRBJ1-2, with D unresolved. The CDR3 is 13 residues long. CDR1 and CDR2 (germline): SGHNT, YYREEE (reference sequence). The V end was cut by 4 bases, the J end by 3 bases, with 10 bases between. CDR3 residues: CASSMEADYGYTF. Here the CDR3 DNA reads TGTGCCAGCAGCATGGAGGCAGACTATGGCTACACCTTC.

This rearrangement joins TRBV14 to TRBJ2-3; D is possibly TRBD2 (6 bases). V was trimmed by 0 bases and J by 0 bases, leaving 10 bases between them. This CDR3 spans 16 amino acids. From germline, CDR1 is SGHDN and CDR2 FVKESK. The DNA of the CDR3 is TGTGCCAGCAGCCAAGACTGGGGGAGGAGCACAGATACGCAGTATTTT. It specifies CASSQDWGRSTDTQYF. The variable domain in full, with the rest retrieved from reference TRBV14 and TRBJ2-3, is EAGVTQFPSHSVIEKGQTVTLRCDPISGHDNLYWYRRVMGKEIKFLLHFVKESKQDESGMPNNRFLAERTGGTYSTLKVQPAELEDSGVYFCASSQDWGRSTDTQYFGPGTRLTVL.

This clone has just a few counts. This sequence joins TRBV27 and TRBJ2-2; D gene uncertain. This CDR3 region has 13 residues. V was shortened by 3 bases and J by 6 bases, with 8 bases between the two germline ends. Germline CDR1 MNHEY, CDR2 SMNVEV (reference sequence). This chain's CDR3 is CASSLMGPGELFF. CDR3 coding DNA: TGTGCCAGCAGTTTGATGGGCCCCGGGGAGCTGTTTTTT.

CDR3 nucleotides: TGTGCCAGCAGGAGGGCTGAGGAGCTGTTTTTT. Translation: CASRRAEELFF. This rearrangement joins TRBV6-5 to TRBJ2-2; tentatively, D is TRBD2 (5 bases). From germline, CDR1 is MNHEY and CDR2 SVGAGI. The length of the CDR3 is 11 residues. V was trimmed by 6 bases and J by 10 bases, leaving 9 bases between them.

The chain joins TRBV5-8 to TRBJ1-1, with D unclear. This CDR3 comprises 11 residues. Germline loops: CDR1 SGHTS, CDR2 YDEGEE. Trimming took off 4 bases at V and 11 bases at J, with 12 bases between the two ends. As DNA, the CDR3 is TGTGCCAGCAGCCCCGCCGTTTTTGCTTTCTTT. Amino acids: CASSPAVFAFF. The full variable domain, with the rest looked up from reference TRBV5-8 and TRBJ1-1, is EAGVTQSPTHLIKTRGQQATLRCSPISGHTSVYWYQQALGLGLQFLLWYDEGEERNRGNFPPRFSGRQFPNYSSELNVNALELEDSALYLCASSPAVFAFFGQGTRLTVV.

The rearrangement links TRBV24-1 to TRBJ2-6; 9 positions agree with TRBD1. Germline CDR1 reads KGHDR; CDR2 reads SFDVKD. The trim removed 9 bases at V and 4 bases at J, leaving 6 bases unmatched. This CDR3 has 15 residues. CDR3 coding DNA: TGTGCCACCGGCGACAGGGGGAGCGGGGCCAACGTCCTGACTTTC. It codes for CATGDRGSGANVLTF.

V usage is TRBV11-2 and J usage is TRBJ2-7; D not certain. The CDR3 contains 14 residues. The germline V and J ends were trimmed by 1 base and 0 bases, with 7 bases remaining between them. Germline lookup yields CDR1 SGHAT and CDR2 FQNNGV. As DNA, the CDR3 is TGTGCCAGCAGCTTAGCAGGCAACTCCTACGAGCAGTACTTC. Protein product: CASSLAGNSYEQYF.

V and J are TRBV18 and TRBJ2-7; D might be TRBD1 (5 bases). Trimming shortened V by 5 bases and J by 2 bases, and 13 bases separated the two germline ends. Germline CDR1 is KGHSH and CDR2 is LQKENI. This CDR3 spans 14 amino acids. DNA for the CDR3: TGTGCCAGCTCAACGAGTTCAGGGACCTACGAGCAGTACGTC. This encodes CASSTSSGTYEQYV.

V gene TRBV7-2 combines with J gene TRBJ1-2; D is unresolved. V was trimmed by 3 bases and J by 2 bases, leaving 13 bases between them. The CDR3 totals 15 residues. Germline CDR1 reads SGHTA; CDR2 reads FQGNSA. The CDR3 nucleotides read TGTGCCAGCAGCTTCTTATCACAGACGAACTATGGCTACACCTTC. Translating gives CASSFLSQTNYGYTF.

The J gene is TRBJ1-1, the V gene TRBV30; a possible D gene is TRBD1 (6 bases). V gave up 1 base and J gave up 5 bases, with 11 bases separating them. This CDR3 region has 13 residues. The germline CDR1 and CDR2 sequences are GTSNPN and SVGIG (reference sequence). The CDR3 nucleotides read TGTGCCTGGAGTGCCACAGGGCGAACTGAAGCTTTCTTT. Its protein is CAWSATGRTEAFF.

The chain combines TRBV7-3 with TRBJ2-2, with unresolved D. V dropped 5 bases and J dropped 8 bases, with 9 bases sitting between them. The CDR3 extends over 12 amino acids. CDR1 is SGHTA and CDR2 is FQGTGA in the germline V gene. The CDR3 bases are TGTGCCAGCAGCCTCCCTAGGGGGGAGCTGTTTTTT. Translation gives CASSLPRGELFF.

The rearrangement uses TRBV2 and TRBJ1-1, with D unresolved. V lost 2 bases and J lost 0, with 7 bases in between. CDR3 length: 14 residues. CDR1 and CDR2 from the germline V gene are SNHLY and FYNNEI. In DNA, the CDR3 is TGTGCCAGCAGTGAAAGACTTATGAACACTGAAGCTTTCTTT. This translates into CASSERLMNTEAFF. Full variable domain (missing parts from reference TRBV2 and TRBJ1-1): EPEVTQTPSHQVTQMGQEVILRCVPISNHLYFYWYRQILGQKVEFLVSFYNNEISEKSEIFDDQFSVERPDGSNFTLKIRSTKLEDSAMYFCASSERLMNTEAFFGQGTRLTVV.

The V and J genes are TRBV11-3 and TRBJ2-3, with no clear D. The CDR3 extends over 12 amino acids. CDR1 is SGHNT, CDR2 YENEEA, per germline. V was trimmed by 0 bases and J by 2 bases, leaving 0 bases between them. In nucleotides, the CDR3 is TGTGCCAGCAGCTTAGACACAGATACGCAGTATTTT. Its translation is CASSLDTDTQYF.

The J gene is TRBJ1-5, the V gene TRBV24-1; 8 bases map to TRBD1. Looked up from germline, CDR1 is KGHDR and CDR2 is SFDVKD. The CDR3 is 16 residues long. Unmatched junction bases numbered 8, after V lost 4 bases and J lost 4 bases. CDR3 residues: CATSESGGRRNQPQHF. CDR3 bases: TGTGCCACCAGTGAGTCAGGGGGCCGACGTAATCAGCCCCAGCATTTT.

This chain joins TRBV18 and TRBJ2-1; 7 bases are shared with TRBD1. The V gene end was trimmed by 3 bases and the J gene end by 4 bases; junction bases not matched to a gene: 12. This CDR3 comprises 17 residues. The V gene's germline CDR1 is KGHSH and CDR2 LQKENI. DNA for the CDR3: TGTGCCAGCTCACCTCTCGTGGGACAGAACCTTTACAATGAGCAGTTCTTC. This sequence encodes CASSPLVGQNLYNEQFF.

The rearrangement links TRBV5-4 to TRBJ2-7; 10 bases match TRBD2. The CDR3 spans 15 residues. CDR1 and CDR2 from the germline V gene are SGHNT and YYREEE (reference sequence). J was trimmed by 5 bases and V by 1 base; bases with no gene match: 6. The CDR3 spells CASSLSLAGVNEQYF. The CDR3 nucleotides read TGTGCCAGCAGCTTGTCGCTAGCGGGGGTCAACGAGCAGTACTTC.

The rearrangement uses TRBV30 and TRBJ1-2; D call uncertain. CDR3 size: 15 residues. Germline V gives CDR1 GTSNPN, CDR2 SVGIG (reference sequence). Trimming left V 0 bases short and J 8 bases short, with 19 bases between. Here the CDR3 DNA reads TGTGCCTGGAGTGTGGCTGCGGCTACTTATCGAGGCTACACCTTC. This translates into CAWSVAAATYRGYTF.

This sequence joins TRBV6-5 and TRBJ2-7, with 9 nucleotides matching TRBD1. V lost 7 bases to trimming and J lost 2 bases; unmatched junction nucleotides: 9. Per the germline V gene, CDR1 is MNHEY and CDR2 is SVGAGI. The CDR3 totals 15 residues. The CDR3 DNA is TGTGCCAGCAAAACGGGACAGGGACTGACCTACGAGCAGTACTTC. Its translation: CASKTGQGLTYEQYF.

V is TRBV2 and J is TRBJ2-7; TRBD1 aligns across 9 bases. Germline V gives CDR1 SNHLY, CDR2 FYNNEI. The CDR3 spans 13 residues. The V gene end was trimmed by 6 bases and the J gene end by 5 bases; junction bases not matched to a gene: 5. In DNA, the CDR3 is TGTGCCAGCAGGGGGACAGGGACCCACGAGCAGTACTTC. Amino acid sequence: CASRGTGTHEQYF.

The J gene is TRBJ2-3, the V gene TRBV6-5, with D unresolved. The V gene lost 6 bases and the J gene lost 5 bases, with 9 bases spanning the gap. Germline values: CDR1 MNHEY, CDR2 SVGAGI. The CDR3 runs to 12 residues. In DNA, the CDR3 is TGTGCCAGCAGGCAAGGAGAAGATACGCAGTATTTT. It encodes CASRQGEDTQYF.

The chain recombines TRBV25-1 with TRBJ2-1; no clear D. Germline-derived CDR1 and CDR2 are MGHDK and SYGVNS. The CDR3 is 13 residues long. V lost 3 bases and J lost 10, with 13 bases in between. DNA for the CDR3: TGTGCCAGCAGTGATATAACCCGATACGAGCAGTTCTTC. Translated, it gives CASSDITRYEQFF.